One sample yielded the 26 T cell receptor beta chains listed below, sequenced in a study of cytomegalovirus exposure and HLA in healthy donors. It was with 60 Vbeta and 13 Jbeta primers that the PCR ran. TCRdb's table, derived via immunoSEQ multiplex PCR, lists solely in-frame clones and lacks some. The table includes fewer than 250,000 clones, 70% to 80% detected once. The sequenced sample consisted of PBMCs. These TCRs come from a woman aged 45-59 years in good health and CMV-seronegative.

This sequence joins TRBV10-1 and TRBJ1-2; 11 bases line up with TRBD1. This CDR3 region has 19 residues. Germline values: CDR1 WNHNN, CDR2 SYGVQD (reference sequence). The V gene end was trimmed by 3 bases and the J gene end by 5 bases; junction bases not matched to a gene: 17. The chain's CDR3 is CASSDSRGQGAQRLYGYTF. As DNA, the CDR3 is TGCGCCAGCAGTGATAGCCGTGGACAGGGGGCTCAAAGGCTATATGGCTACACCTTC.

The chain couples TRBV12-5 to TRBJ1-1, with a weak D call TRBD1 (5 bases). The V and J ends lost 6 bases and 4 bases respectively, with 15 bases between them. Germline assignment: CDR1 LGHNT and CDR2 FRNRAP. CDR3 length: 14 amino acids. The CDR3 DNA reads TGTGCTAGTGGCCCCTCGGGGGGGACCACTGAAGCTTTCTTT. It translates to CASGPSGGTTEAFF.

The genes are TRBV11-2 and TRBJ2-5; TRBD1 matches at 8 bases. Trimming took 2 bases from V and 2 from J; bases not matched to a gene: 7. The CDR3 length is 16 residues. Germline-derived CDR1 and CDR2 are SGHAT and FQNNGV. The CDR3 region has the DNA TGTGCCAGCAGCTTACCGGGACAGGTCTTTCAAGAGACCCAGTACTTC. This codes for CASSLPGQVFQETQYF.

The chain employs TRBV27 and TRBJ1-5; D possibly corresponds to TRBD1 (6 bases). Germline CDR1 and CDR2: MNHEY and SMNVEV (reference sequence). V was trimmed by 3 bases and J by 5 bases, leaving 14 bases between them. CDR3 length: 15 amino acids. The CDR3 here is CASSFRTGRDQPQHF. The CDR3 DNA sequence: TGTGCCAGCAGTTTCCGAACAGGGAGGGATCAGCCCCAGCATTTT.

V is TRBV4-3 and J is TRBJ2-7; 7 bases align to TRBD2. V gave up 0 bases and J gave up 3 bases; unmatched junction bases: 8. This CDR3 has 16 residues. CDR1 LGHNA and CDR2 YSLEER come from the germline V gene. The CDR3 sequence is CASSQDPSGEGYEQYF. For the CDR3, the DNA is TGCGCCAGCAGCCAAGATCCCAGCGGGGAGGGCTACGAGCAGTACTTC.

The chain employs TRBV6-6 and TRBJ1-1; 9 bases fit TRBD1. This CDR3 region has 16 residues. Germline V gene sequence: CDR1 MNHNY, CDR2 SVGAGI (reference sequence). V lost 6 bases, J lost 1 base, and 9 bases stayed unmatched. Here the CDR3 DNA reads TGTGCCAGCAGACGACAGGGGGTGGGAGAGAACACTGAAGCTTTCTTT. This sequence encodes CASRRQGVGENTEAFF.

The DNA for the CDR3 is TGTGCCAGCAGTTCACCAGGGAATACGCAGTATTTT. It yields the protein CASSSPGNTQYF. The V call is TRBV6-5, the J call TRBJ2-3; D perhaps matches TRBD1 (5 bases). The CDR3 extends over 12 amino acids. Germline CDR1 reads MNHEY; CDR2 reads SVGAGI. The V gene lost 4 bases and the J gene lost 7 bases, with 9 bases spanning the gap.

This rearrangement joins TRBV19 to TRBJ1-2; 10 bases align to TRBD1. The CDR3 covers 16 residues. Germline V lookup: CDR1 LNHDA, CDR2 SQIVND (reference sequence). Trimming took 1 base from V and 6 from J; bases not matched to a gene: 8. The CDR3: CASSIGSSGTGDGYTF. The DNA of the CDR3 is TGTGCCAGTAGTATAGGGAGTTCCGGGACAGGGGATGGCTACACCTTC.

This CDR3 is CASSLIGTGITYEQYF. The CDR3 bases are TGTGCCAGCAGCTTAATCGGGACAGGGATAACCTACGAGCAGTACTTC. The chain joins TRBV7-9 to TRBJ2-7; 9 bases align to TRBD1. J gave up 2 bases and V 2 bases, and 7 bases lay outside the gene matches. The CDR3 sequence is 16 residues long. Germline V CDR1 and CDR2: SEHNR, FQNEAQ (reference sequence).

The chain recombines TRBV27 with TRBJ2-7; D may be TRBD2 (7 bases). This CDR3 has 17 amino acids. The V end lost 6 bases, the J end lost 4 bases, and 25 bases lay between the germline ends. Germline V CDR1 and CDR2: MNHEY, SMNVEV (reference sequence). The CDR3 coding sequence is TGTGCCAGCAGCCCTCGGAGGGGGGGCTCTTCGCAATACGAGCAGTACTTC. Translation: CASSPRRGGSSQYEQYF.

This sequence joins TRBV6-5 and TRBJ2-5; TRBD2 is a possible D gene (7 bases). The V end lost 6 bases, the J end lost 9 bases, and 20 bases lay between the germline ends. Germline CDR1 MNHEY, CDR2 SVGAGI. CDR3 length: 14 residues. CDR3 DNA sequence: TGTGCCAGCAGCCCTAGGGGGGGGGCTGCGGCCCAGTACTTC. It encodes CASSPRGGAAAQYF.

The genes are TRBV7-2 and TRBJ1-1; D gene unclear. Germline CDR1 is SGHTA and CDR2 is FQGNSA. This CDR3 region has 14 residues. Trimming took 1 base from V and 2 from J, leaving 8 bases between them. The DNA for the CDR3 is TGTGCCAGCAGCTTAGGAGGATACAACACTGAAGCTTTCTTT. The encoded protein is CASSLGGYNTEAFF. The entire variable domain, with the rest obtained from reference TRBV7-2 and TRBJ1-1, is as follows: GAGVSQSPSNKVTEKGKDVELRCDPISGHTALYWYRQSLGQGLEFLIYFQGNSAPDKSGLPSDRFSAERTGGSVSTLTIQRTQQEDSAVYLCASSLGGYNTEAFFGQGTRLTVV.

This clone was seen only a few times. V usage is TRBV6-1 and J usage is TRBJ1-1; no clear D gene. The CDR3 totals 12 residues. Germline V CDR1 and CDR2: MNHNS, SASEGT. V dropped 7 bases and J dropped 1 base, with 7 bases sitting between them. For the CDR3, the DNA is TGTGCCAGCATGAGGCAGAACACTGAAGCTTTCTTT. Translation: CASMRQNTEAFF.

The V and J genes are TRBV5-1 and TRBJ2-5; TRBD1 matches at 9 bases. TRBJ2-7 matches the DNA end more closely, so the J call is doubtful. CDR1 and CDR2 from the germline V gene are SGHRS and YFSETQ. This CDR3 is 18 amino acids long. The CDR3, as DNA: TGCGCCAGCAGCTTGCCCGATATCGTGGGACAGGGCCTCTACGAGCAGTACTTC. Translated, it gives CASSLPDIVGQGLYEQYF.

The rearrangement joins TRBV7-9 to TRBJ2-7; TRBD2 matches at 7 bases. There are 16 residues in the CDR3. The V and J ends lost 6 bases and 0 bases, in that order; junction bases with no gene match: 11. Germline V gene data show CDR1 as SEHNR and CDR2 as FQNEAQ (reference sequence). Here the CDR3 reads CASRGGGGGSSYEQYF. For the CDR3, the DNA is TGTGCCAGCAGAGGTGGTGGGGGGGGGAGCTCCTACGAGCAGTACTTC.

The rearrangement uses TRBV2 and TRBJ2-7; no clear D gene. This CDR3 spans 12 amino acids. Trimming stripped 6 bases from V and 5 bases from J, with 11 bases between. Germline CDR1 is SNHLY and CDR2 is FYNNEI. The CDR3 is CASSASLDEQYF. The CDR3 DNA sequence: TGTGCCAGCAGCGCAAGTTTAGACGAGCAGTACTTC. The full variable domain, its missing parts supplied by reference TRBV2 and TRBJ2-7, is EPEVTQTPSHQVTQMGQEVILRCVPISNHLYFYWYRQILGQKVEFLVSFYNNEISEKSEIFDDQFSVERPDGSNFTLKIRSTKLEDSAMYFCASSASLDEQYFGPGTRLTVT.

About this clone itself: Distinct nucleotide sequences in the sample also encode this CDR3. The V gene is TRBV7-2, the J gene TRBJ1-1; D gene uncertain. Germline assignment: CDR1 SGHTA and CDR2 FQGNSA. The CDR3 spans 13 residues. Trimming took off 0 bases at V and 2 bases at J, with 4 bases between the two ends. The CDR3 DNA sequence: TGTGCCAGCAGCTTAGCCCCTAACACTGAAGCTTTCTTT. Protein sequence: CASSLAPNTEAFF.

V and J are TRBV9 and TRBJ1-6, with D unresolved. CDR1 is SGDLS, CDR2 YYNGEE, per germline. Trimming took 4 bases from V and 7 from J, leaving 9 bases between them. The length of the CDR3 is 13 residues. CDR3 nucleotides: TGTGCCAGCAGCCCACTCGCGAATTCACCCCTCCACTTT. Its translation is CASSPLANSPLHF.

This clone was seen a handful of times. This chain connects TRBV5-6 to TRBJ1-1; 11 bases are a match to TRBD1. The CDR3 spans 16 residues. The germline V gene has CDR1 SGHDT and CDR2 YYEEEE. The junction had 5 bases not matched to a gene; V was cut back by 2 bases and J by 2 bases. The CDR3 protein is CASSLRTGGPNTEAFF. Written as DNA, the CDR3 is TGTGCCAGCAGCTTAAGGACAGGGGGCCCCAACACTGAAGCTTTCTTT.

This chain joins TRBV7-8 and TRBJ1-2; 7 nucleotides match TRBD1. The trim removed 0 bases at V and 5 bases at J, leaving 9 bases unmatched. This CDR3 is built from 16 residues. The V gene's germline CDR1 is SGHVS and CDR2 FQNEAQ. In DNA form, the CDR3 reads TGTGCCAGCAGCTTAGCTGGGCAGGGGGGCCCATATGGCTACACCTTC. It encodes CASSLAGQGGPYGYTF.

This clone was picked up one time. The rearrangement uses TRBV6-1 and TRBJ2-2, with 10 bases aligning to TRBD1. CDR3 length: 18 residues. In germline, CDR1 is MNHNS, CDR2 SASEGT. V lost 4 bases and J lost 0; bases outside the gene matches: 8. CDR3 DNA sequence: TGTGCCAGCAGTGTCCGGGACAGGGGATTCGCGAACACCGGGGAGCTGTTTTTT. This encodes CASSVRDRGFANTGELFF.

The CDR3 protein is CSVDRAGGNQETQYF. The DNA of the CDR3 is TGCAGCGTTGACCGAGCGGGGGGAAACCAAGAGACCCAGTACTTC. This sequence joins TRBV29-1 and TRBJ2-5, with 9 bases lining up with TRBD2. Germline V gene lookup returns CDR1 SQVTM and CDR2 ANQGSEA. This CDR3 contains 15 residues. The V and J ends lost 3 bases and 0 bases, in that order; junction bases with no gene match: 5.

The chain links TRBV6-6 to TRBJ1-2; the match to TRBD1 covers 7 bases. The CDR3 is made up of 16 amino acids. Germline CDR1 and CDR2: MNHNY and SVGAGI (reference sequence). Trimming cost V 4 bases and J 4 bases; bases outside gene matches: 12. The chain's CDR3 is CASSFPRQGFAYGYTF. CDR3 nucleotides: TGTGCCAGCAGTTTTCCGCGACAGGGTTTTGCCTATGGCTACACCTTC.

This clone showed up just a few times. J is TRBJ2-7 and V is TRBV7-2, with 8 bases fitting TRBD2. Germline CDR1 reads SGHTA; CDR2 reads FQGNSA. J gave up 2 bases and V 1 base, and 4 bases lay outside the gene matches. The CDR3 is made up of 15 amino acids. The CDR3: CASSLGSGSAYEQYF. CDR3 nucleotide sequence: TGTGCCAGCAGCTTAGGGAGCGGGAGTGCCTACGAGCAGTACTTC.

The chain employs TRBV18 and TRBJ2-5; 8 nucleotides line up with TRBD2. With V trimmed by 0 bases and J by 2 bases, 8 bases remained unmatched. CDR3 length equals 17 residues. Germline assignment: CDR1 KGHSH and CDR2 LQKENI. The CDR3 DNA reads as TGTGCCAGCTCACCACCGGGGAGCGGGGGCTTACAAGAGACCCAGTACTTC. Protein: CASSPPGSGGLQETQYF.

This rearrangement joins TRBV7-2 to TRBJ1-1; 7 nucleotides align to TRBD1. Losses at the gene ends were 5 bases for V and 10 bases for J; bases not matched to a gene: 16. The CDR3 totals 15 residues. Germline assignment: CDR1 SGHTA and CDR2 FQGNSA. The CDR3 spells CASSPQTGLLIRAFF. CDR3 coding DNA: TGTGCCAGCAGCCCCCAGACAGGGCTCCTGATTAGAGCTTTCTTT.